This T cell receptor (beta chain) was recovered during a study of blood T cell repertoires in COVID-19. Method: immunoSEQ multiplex PCR; TCRdb's copy keeps in-frame clones and lacks some. The sample has about 310,000 clones, under 90% seen once. In terms of age and location, participants ranged from roughly 18 to 100 years and lived in approximately 24 US areas. Cohort placement rested on clinical history that participants reported themselves. Symptom resolution, clearance, or two negative PCRs marked the recovered donors of Cohort 3. CDR3 length: 17 amino acids. CDR1 SGHDN and CDR2 FVKESK come from the germline V gene. Trimming pared 0 bases from V and 5 bases from J, leaving 16 bases between.

Sequenced: PBMCs or T cells enriched from blood (not recorded which). The chain couples TRBV14 to TRBJ1-4; D is perhaps TRBD1 (5 bases). This TCR derives from a man aged 55-75 years who had recovered from COVID-19. The CDR3, as DNA: TGTGCCAGCAGCCAAGATGGGGCCCAAGGGAGGAATGAAAAACTGTTTTTT. Its protein is CASSQDGAQGRNEKLFF. Full variable domain (remainder filled in from reference TRBV14 and TRBJ1-4): EAGVTQFPSHSVIEKGQTVTLRCDPISGHDNLYWYRRVMGKEIKFLLHFVKESKQDESGMPNNRFLAERTGGTYSTLKVQPAELEDSGVYFCASSQDGAQGRNEKLFFGSGTQLSVL.